This TCR beta chain stems from a study of blood T cell repertoires in COVID-19. Study-wide context: The origin of the acute and convalescent COVID-19 samples was the United States, Italy and Spain.

Here immunoSEQ multiplex PCR was the method, and the copy in TCRdb shows in-frame clones only, minus some. The sample comprises about 330,000 clones, about 83% of which are singletons, and approximately 1.3% rests with the top ten. The ends lost 4 bases at V and 8 bases at J; junction bases unmatched: 5. Germline loops: CDR1 KGHDR, CDR2 SFDVKD. The CDR3 loop spans 15 amino acids. This receptor was taken from a woman in her 50s with acute or convalescent COVID-19. This chain connects TRBV24-1 to TRBJ2-1, with 12 bases identical to TRBD2. Sequencing was carried out using peripheral blood. CDR3 nucleotides: TGTGCCACCAGTGACCCTAGCGGGGGGGCCGATGAGCAGTTCTTC. Translation: CATSDPSGGADEQFF.